This note documents a single T cell receptor (beta chain) sequence. These data originate in a study of blood T cell repertoires in COVID-19. The method was immunoSEQ multiplex PCR; TCRdb's version includes in-frame clones alone and lacks a portion of them. The table has roughly 200,000 clones, about 89% seen once. The length of the CDR3 is 15 residues. The germline V gene encodes CDR1 LNHNV and CDR2 YYDKDF (reference sequence). V lost 5 bases to trimming and J lost 0 bases; unmatched junction nucleotides: 6. Sequencing was performed on peripheral blood. This sequence was found in a middle-aged man with acute or convalescent COVID-19. The V call is TRBV15, the J call TRBJ1-1, with TRBD1 matching over 7 bases. The CDR3 nucleotides are TGTGCCACCAGCGGAAGGGGGCTTATGAACACTGAAGCTTTCTTT. Translating it yields CATSGRGLMNTEAFF.